The present TCR beta chain was sequenced within a study of blood T cell repertoires in COVID-19. Study in general: Donors in the United States, Italy and Spain gave samples during acute or convalescent COVID-19. Sources were T cells, B-cell-depleted T cells, or PBMCs; the material itself was cDNA or gDNA.

Original handling: Reference gene primers were amplified, and this amplification served to estimate nucleated cell counts. Only in-frame clones appear in the TCRdb table, and some are missing; sequencing was by immunoSEQ multiplex PCR. Clone size and V and J calls were adopted from that table, with D and trimming inferred from the DNA. The sample consists of roughly 200,000 clones, 80% to 90% of them appearing once. Material: peripheral blood. This receptor was taken from a human donor with active or convalescent COVID-19. The donor label of this sample is uncertain.

The CDR3 nucleotides read TGCGCCAGCAGCCAAGGTCCGGGTTGGGCACCCCTCCACTTT. It translates to CASSQGPGWAPLHF. This chain connects TRBV4-1 to TRBJ1-6, with D unresolved. This CDR3 region has 14 residues. V lost 1 base, J lost 11 bases, and 12 bases lay in between. From germline, CDR1 is MGHRA and CDR2 YSYEKL.